This TCR beta chain appears in the sequencing data of a study of CD8 T cells in ankylosing spondylitis. In its sample, this clonotype was seen a few times. The antigen is undetermined. V lost 4 bases to trimming and J lost 2 bases; unmatched junction nucleotides: 11. The CDR3 runs to 19 residues. Germline V gene data show CDR1 as SGDLS and CDR2 as YYNGEE. General study points: In reactive arthritis synovial fluid and blood, some motif variants had been reported before. With a CD8+ phenotype, disease-linked clones were relatively rare in peripheral blood. There was reportedly significant enrichment of clones that were disease-linked in matched ankylosing spondylitis synovial fluid.

Libraries for TCR beta were made by quantitative 5'-RACE with molecular barcodes. MiXCR, applied by TCRdb to the 5' RACE reads, yields one record per CDR3 protein. The sample has 250,000 to 350,000 distinct CDR3 sequences; 15% to 20% are singletons. The chain links TRBV9 to TRBJ2-2; 13 nucleotides align to TRBD2. The TCR originated in a male donor with ankylosing spondylitis or in good health (not recorded which). Sample: blood, either unsorted or a sorted T cell fraction (not recorded which). CDR3 in amino acids: CASSLRLAGGRGNTGELFF. In DNA, the CDR3 is TGTGCCAGCAGCCTACGACTAGCGGGAGGACGGGGTAACACCGGGGAGCTGTTTTTT.